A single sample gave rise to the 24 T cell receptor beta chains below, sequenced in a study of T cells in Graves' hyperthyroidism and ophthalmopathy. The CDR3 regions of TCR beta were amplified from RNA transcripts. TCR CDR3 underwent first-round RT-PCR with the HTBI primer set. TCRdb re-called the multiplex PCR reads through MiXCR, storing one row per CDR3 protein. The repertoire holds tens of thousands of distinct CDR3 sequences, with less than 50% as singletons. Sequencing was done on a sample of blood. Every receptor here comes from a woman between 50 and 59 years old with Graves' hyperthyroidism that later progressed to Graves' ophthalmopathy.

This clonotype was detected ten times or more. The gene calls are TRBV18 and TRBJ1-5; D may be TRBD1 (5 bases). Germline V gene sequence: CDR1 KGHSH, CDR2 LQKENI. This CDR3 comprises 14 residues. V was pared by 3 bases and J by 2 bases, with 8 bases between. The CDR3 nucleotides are TGTGCCAGCTCACCGTTACAGGGCAATCAGCCCCAGCATTTT. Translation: CASSPLQGNQPQHF.

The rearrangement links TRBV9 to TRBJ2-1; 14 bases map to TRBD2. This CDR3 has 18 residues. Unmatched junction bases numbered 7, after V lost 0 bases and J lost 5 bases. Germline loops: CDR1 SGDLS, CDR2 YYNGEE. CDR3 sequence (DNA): TGTGCCAGCAGCGTAGGGGGGACTAGCGGGAGAACTAACAATGAGCAGTTCTTC. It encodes CASSVGGTSGRTNNEQFF.

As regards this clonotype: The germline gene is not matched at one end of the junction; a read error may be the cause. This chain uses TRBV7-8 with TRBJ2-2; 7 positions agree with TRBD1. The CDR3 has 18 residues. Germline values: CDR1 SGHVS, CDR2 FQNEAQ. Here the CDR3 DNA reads TGTGCCAGCAGCTTAGTCAGCTCGGGACAGACAGTCGCCGGGGAGCTGTTTTTC. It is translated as CASSLVSSGQTVAGELFF.

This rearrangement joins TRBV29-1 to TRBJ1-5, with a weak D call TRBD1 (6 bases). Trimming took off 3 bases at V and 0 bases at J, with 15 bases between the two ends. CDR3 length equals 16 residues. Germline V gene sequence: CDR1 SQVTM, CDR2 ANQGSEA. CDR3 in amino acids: CSVEPSGTHSNQPQHF. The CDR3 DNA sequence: TGCAGCGTTGAGCCTAGCGGGACACATAGCAATCAGCCCCAGCATTTT.

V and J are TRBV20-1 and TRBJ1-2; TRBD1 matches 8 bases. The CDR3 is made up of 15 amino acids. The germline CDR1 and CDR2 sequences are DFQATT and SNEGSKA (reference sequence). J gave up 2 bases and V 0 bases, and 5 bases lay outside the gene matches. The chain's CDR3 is CSARDEQGGNYGYTF. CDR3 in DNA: TGCAGTGCTAGAGATGAACAGGGGGGCAACTATGGCTACACCTTC.

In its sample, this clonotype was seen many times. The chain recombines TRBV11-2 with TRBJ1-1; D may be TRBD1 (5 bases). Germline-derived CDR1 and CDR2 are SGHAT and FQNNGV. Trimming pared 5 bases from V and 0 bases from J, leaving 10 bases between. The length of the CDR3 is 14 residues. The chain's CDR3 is CASSPTEMNTEAFF. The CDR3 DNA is TGTGCCAGCAGCCCGACAGAGATGAACACTGAAGCTTTCTTT.

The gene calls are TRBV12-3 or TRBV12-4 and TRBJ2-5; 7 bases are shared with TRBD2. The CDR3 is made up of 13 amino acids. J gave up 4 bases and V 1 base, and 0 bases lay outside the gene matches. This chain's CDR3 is CASSLGGGETQYF. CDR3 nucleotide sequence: TGTGCCAGCAGTTTAGGGGGGGGAGAGACCCAGTACTTC.

The DNA of the CDR3 is TGCGCCAGCAGCTTGTTGGGGACAGGGTGTGAAAAACTGTTTTTT. Amino acid sequence: CASSLLGTGCEKLFF. The J gene is TRBJ1-4, the V gene TRBV5-1; 9 nucleotides match TRBD1. This CDR3 spans 15 amino acids. Per germline, CDR1 SGHRS and CDR2 YFSETQ. V trimming: 1 base; J trimming: 7 bases; junction bases outside the gene matches: 5. Drawing the rest from reference TRBV5-1 and TRBJ1-4, the complete variable domain is KAGVTQTPRYLIKTRGQQVTLSCSPISGHRSVSWYQQTPGQGLQFLFEYFSETQRNKGNFPGRFSGRQFSNSRSEMNVSTLELGDSALYLCASSLLGTGCEKLFFGSGTQLSVL.

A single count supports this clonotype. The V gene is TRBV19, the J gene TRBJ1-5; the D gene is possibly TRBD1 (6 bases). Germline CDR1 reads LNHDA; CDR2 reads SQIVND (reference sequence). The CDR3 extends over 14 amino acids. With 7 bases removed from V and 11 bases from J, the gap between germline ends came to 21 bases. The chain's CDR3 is CASTGSGAIETQHF. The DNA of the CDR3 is TGTGCCAGTACCGGCTCGGGGGCAATAGAGACCCAGCATTTT.

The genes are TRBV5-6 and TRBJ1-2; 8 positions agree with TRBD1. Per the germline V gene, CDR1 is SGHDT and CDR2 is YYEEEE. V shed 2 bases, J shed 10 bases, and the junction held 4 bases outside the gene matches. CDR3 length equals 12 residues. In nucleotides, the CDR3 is TGTGCCAGCAGCTTCCTGGACAGGGACTACACCTTC. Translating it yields CASSFLDRDYTF.

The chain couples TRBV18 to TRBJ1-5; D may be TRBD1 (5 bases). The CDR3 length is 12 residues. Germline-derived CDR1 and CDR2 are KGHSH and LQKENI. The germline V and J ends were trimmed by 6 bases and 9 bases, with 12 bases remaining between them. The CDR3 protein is CASSPAQGPQHF. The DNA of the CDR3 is TGTGCCAGCTCCCCCGCGCAGGGGCCCCAGCATTTT.

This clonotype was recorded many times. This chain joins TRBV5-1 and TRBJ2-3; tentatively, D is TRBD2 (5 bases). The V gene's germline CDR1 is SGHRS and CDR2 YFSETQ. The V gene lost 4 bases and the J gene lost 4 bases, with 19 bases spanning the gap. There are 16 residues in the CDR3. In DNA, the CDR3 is TGCGCCAGCAGCGCCGTCCTCGGAGGTGTGGCAGATACGCAGTATTTT. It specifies CASSAVLGGVADTQYF. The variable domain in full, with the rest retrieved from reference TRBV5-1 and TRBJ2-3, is KAGVTQTPRYLIKTRGQQVTLSCSPISGHRSVSWYQQTPGQGLQFLFEYFSETQRNKGNFPGRFSGRQFSNSRSEMNVSTLELGDSALYLCASSAVLGGVADTQYFGPGTRLTVL.

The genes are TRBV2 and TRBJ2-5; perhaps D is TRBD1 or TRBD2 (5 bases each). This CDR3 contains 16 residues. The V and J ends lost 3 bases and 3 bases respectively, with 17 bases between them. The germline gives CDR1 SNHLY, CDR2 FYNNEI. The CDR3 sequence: CASSEGVRSGEETQYF. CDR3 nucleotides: TGTGCCAGCAGTGAGGGGGTTCGCTCTGGGGAAGAGACCCAGTACTTC.

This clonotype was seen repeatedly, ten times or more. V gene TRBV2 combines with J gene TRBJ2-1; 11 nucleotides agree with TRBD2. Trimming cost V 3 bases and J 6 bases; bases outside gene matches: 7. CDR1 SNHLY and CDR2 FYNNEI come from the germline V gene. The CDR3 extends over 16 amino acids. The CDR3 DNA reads TGTGCCAGCAGTGAGGAACTAGCGGGAGTACCCAATGAGCAGTTCTTC. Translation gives CASSEELAGVPNEQFF. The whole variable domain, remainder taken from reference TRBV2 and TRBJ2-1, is EPEVTQTPSHQVTQMGQEVILRCVPISNHLYFYWYRQILGQKVEFLVSFYNNEISEKSEIFDDQFSVERPDGSNFTLKIRSTKLEDSAMYFCASSEELAGVPNEQFFGPGTRLTVL.

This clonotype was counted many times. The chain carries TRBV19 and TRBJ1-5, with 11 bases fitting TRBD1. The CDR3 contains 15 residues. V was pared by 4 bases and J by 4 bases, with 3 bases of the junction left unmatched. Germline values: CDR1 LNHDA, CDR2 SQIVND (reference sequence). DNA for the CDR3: TGTGCCAGTAGTAAAGGGACAGGGGGTAATCAGCCCCAGCATTTT. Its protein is CASSKGTGGNQPQHF.

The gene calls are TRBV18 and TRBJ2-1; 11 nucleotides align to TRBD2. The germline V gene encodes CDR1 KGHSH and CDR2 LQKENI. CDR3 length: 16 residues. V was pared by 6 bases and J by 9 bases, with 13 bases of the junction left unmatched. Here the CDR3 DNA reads TGTGCCAGCTCTCCCGTGGAGCTAGCGGGAGGCAGTGAGCAGTTCTTC. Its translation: CASSPVELAGGSEQFF.

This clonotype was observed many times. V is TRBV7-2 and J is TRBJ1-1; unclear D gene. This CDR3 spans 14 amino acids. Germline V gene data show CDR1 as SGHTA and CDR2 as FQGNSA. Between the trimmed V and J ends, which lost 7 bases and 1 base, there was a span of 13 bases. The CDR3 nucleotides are TGTGCCAGCACTATCAACCGGGAGAACACTGAAGCTTTCTTT. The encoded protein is CASTINRENTEAFF.

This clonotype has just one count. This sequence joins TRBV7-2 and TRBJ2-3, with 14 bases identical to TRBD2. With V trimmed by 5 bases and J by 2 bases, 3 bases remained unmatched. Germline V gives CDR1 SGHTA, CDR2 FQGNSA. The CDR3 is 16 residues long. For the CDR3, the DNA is TGTGCCAGCAGCACGGGACTAGCGGGAGACACAGATACGCAGTATTTT. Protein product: CASSTGLAGDTDTQYF.

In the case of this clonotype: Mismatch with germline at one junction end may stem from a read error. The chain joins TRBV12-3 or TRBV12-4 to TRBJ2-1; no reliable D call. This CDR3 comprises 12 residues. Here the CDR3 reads CASSYTYNERFF. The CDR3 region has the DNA TGTGCCAGCAGTTACACTTACAATGAGCGGTTCTTC.

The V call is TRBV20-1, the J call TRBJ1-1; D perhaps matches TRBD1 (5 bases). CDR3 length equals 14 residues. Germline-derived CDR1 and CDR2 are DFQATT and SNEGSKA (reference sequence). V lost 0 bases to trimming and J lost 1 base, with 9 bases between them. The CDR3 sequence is CSARDTQGNTEAFF. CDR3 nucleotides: TGCAGTGCTAGAGATACTCAGGGGAACACTGAAGCTTTCTTT.

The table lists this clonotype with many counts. The CDR3 loop reads CASSLRMVVGEQFF. The CDR3 DNA is TGTGCCAGCAGTTTACGAATGGTCGTCGGTGAGCAGTTCTTC. The chain carries TRBV12-3 or TRBV12-4 and TRBJ2-1; D not resolved. Trimming removed 2 bases at V and 9 bases at J, with 14 bases between. This CDR3 contains 14 residues.

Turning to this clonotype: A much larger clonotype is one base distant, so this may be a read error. The CDR3: CASSLSQALNEQFF. The CDR3 DNA reads as TGTGCCAGCAGTTTATCTCAAGCTCTGAATGAGCAGTTCTTC. The J gene is TRBJ2-1, the V gene TRBV27; D gene ambiguous. Trimming cost V 0 bases and J 7 bases, with 10 bases left between them. The CDR3 covers 14 residues. CDR1 is MNHEY, CDR2 SMNVEV, per germline (reference sequence).

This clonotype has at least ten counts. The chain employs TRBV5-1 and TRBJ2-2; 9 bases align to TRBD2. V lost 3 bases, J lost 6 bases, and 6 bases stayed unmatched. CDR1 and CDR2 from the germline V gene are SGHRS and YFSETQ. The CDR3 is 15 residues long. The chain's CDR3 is CASSWAGTSPGELFF. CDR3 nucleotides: TGCGCCAGCAGCTGGGCGGGGACTAGCCCCGGGGAGCTGTTTTTT.

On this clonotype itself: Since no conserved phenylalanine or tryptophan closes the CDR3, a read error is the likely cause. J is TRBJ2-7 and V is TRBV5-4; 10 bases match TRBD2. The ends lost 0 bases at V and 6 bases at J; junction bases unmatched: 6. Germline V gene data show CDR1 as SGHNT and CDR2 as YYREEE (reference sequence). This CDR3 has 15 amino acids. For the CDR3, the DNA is TGTGCCAGCAGCTTGGCGTCGCTAGCGGGAGCCGAGCAGTACTCC. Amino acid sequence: CASSLASLAGAEQYS.